This is a list of T cell receptor beta chains from one sample in a study of response to subunit inactivated influenza vaccine. A single record per CDR3 protein comes from TCRdb applying MiXCR to the RT-PCR reads. Found here are roughly 670,000 distinct CDR3 sequences, 12% to 15% of them singletons; the top ten hold 7.6%. Material: PBMCs from blood, obtained approximately 15 days before vaccination. These receptors all come from a man in his fifties or sixties who received an inactivated influenza vaccine. CDR3s include the opening cysteine and the closing phenylalanine or tryptophan. The D gene is left open where the match is weak. Size is stated for part of the rows, as once, few or many counts, or as a class when the clone is expanded.

d_call: -; j_call: TRBJ1-2; v_call: TRBV2; clone_size: many; cdr3_nt: TGTGCCAGACTATTGGGGCCTAACTATGGCTACACCTTC; cdr3_aa: CARLLGPNYGYTF
d_call: -; j_call: TRBJ2-5; v_call: TRBV14; clone_size: few; cdr3_nt: TGTGCCAGCAGCCCGATGAAAGTAGAGACCCAGTACTTC; cdr3_aa: CASSPMKVETQYF
d_call: TRBD1; j_call: TRBJ2-1; v_call: TRBV6-6; clone_size: -; cdr3_nt: TGTGCCAGCGGGACAGCGATAAATGAGCAGTTCTTC; cdr3_aa: CASGTAINEQFF
d_call: TRBD2; j_call: TRBJ2-1; v_call: TRBV9; clone_size: many; cdr3_nt: TGTGCCAGCAGCCCCCGACCTAGCGGATCCTACAATGAGCAGTTCTTC; cdr3_aa: CASSPRPSGSYNEQFF
d_call: -; j_call: TRBJ2-7; v_call: TRBV5-5; clone_size: -; cdr3_nt: TGTGCCAGCAGCTCCGGGACGGAAATCTACGAGCAGTACTTC; cdr3_aa: CASSSGTEIYEQYF
d_call: TRBD1; j_call: TRBJ1-4; v_call: TRBV20-1; clone_size: -; cdr3_nt: TGCAGTGCCATAAGGGGGCCCGGTAATGAAAAACTGTTTTTT; cdr3_aa: CSAIRGPGNEKLFF
d_call: TRBD2; j_call: TRBJ2-1; v_call: TRBV7-9; clone_size: many; cdr3_nt: TGTGCCAGCAGCACTTTAGCGGGTGTGTTCAATGAGCAGTTCTTC; cdr3_aa: CASSTLAGVFNEQFF
d_call: -; j_call: TRBJ2-1; v_call: TRBV11-2; clone_size: few; cdr3_nt: TGTGCCAGCAGCTTAGTAGGGAACCTGCTGACCTACAATGAGCAGTTCTTC; cdr3_aa: CASSLVGNLLTYNEQFF
d_call: -; j_call: TRBJ1-3; v_call: TRBV4-1; clone_size: -; cdr3_nt: TGCGCCAGCAGTCTTAGGGTAGGGGACTCTGGAAACACCATATATTTT; cdr3_aa: CASSLRVGDSGNTIYF
d_call: -; j_call: TRBJ2-3; v_call: TRBV7-3; clone_size: few; cdr3_nt: TGTGCCAGCAGCTTAGCTTACCAGAGTACGCAGTATTTT; cdr3_aa: CASSLAYQSTQYF
d_call: TRBD1; j_call: TRBJ1-5; v_call: TRBV6-2/TRBV6-3; clone_size: -; cdr3_nt: TGTGCCAGCAGCTCGGACAGGCGCGGTCAGCCCCAGCATTTT; cdr3_aa: CASSSDRRGQPQHF
d_call: -; j_call: TRBJ2-7; v_call: TRBV28; clone_size: many; cdr3_nt: TGTGCCAGCAGTTTACTCCGGGACGAGCAGTACTTC; cdr3_aa: CASSLLRDEQYF
d_call: -; j_call: TRBJ2-5; v_call: TRBV7-2; clone_size: few; cdr3_nt: TGTGCCAGCAGCTACAGCGTGGAGTTAGAGACCCAGTACTTC; cdr3_aa: CASSYSVELETQYF
d_call: -; j_call: TRBJ2-1; v_call: TRBV7-9; clone_size: -; cdr3_nt: TGTGCCAGCAGCTCGAACAGGGTTGGGGACTCCTACAATGAGCAGTTCTTC; cdr3_aa: CASSSNRVGDSYNEQFF
d_call: TRBD2; j_call: TRBJ2-3; v_call: TRBV5-1; clone_size: -; cdr3_nt: TGCGCCAGCACCCCGGGACTAGCGGGAGCAGATACGCAGTATTTT; cdr3_aa: CASTPGLAGADTQYF
d_call: -; j_call: TRBJ1-5; v_call: TRBV7-8; clone_size: few; cdr3_nt: TGTGCCAGCAGCTTAGAACAGGGTAGTAATCAGCCCCAGCATTTT; cdr3_aa: CASSLEQGSNQPQHF
d_call: -; j_call: TRBJ2-3; v_call: TRBV12-3/TRBV12-4; clone_size: few; cdr3_nt: TGTGCCAGCAGTTTGTTGGGTAGGGTCACAGATACGCAGTATTTT; cdr3_aa: CASSLLGRVTDTQYF
d_call: -; j_call: TRBJ2-7; v_call: TRBV13; clone_size: -; cdr3_nt: TGTGCCAGCAGCTTATTTGGGTTTGGCGAGCAGTACTTC; cdr3_aa: CASSLFGFGEQYF
d_call: TRBD1; j_call: TRBJ1-2; v_call: TRBV5-1; clone_size: -; cdr3_nt: TGCGCCAGCAGCTGGGGAGTTGGGCAGGGGGACGGCTACACCTTC; cdr3_aa: CASSWGVGQGDGYTF
d_call: -; j_call: TRBJ2-7; v_call: TRBV12-3/TRBV12-4; clone_size: few; cdr3_nt: TGTGCCAGCAGGATTTCGGGTGGTGGGGGCGAGCAGTACTTC; cdr3_aa: CASRISGGGGEQYF
d_call: TRBD1; j_call: TRBJ2-7; v_call: TRBV20-1; clone_size: -; cdr3_nt: TGCAGTGCTAGAGCTCAAGGACAGGGCTACGAGCAGTACTTC; cdr3_aa: CSARAQGQGYEQYF
d_call: -; j_call: TRBJ2-1; v_call: TRBV20-1; clone_size: -; cdr3_nt: TGCAGTGCAGCGGACGGGAATGAGCAGTTCTTC; cdr3_aa: CSAADGNEQFF
d_call: TRBD1; j_call: TRBJ2-3; v_call: TRBV7-9; clone_size: -; cdr3_nt: TGTGCCAGCAGCCTGATGGGACAGGACACAGATACGCAGTATTTT; cdr3_aa: CASSLMGQDTDTQYF
d_call: -; j_call: TRBJ1-6; v_call: TRBV5-1; clone_size: few; cdr3_nt: TGCGCCAGCAGCTTCAGGGACACTAATAATTCACCCCTCCACTTT; cdr3_aa: CASSFRDTNNSPLHF
d_call: -; j_call: TRBJ2-2; v_call: TRBV6-2/TRBV6-3; clone_size: -; cdr3_nt: TGTGCCAGCAGTTACATAGGGATCGGGGAGCTGTTTTTT; cdr3_aa: CASSYIGIGELFF
d_call: -; j_call: TRBJ2-5; v_call: TRBV29-1; clone_size: many; cdr3_nt: TGCAGCGTTGAGTTCAGGGAGACCCAGTACTTC; cdr3_aa: CSVEFRETQYF
d_call: -; j_call: TRBJ2-7; v_call: TRBV10-3; clone_size: few; cdr3_nt: TGTGCCATCAGTGACCGTTCCTACGAGCAGTACTTC; cdr3_aa: CAISDRSYEQYF
d_call: TRBD1; j_call: TRBJ2-5; v_call: TRBV18; clone_size: few; cdr3_nt: TGTGCCAGCTCGCCGCGACAGGGTGAGCGGGAGACCCAGTACTTC; cdr3_aa: CASSPRQGERETQYF
d_call: TRBD1; j_call: TRBJ1-1; v_call: TRBV7-3; clone_size: many; cdr3_nt: TGTGCCAGCAGCCTGGGGGGTGGGACAGACACTGAAGCTTTCTTT; cdr3_aa: CASSLGGGTDTEAFF
d_call: -; j_call: TRBJ2-7; v_call: TRBV24-1; clone_size: many; cdr3_nt: TGTGCCACCAGTGATGGGGGCGGCTACGAGCAGTACTTC; cdr3_aa: CATSDGGGYEQYF
d_call: -; j_call: TRBJ1-5; v_call: TRBV19; clone_size: few; cdr3_nt: TGTGCCAGTAGGGTTGGAGGGTCCGGAAGACAGCCCCAGCATTTT; cdr3_aa: CASRVGGSGRQPQHF
d_call: TRBD2; j_call: TRBJ2-5; v_call: TRBV20-1; clone_size: few; cdr3_nt: TGCAGTGCTTCGGGACTAGCGGGAGAAGAGACCCAGTACTTC; cdr3_aa: CSASGLAGEETQYF
d_call: -; j_call: TRBJ2-4; v_call: TRBV28; clone_size: -; cdr3_nt: TGTGCCAGCAGCTACCCCGGCAGGGCGTCCAAGGACATTCAGTACTTC; cdr3_aa: CASSYPGRASKDIQYF
d_call: TRBD2; j_call: TRBJ2-1; v_call: TRBV9; clone_size: many; cdr3_nt: TGTGCCAGCAGCGCCTGGACAGTAAGCGGGGGGTATAATGAGCAGTTCTTC; cdr3_aa: CASSAWTVSGGYNEQFF
d_call: -; j_call: TRBJ2-7; v_call: TRBV20-1; clone_size: few; cdr3_nt: TGCAGGACCGGACCGCTATCGCGGCTCTCCTACGAGCAGTACTTC; cdr3_aa: CRTGPLSRLSYEQYF
d_call: TRBD2; j_call: TRBJ2-7; v_call: TRBV15; clone_size: few; cdr3_nt: TGTGCCACCAGCCGGGAGGGCTTGAGCTACGAGCAGTACTTC; cdr3_aa: CATSREGLSYEQYF
d_call: -; j_call: TRBJ2-3; v_call: TRBV7-8; clone_size: many; cdr3_nt: TGTGCCAGCAGGGGAGGACGGGGCACAGATACGCAGTATTTT; cdr3_aa: CASRGGRGTDTQYF
d_call: TRBD2; j_call: TRBJ2-7; v_call: TRBV20-1; clone_size: -; cdr3_nt: TGCAGTGCCAACGGGAGGGGTAGCGACTACGAGCAGTACTTC; cdr3_aa: CSANGRGSDYEQYF